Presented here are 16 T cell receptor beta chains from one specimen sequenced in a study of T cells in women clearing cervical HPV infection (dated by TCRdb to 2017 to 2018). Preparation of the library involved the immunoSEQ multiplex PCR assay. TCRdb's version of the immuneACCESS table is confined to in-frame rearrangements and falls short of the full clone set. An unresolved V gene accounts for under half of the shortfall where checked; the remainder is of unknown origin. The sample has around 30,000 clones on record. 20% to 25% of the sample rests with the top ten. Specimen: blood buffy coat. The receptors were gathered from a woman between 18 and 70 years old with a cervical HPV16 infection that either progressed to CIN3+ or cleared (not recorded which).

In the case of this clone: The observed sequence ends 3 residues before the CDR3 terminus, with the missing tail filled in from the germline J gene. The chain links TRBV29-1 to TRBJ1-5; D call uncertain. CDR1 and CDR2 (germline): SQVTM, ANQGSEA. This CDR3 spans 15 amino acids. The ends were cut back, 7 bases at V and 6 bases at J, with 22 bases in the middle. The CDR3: CSASLGDGVGQPQHF. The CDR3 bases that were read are TGCAGCGCGTCTTTGGGTGACGGGGTTGGTCAGCCC.

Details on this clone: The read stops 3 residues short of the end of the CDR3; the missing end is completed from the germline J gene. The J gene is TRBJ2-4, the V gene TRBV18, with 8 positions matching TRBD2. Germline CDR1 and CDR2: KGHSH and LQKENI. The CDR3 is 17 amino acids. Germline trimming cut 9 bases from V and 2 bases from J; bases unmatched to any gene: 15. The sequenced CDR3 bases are TGTGCCAGTCTCACGGGACCAGCGGGAGTAACCAAAAACATT. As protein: CASLTGPAGVTKNI. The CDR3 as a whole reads CASLTGPAGVTKNIQYF.

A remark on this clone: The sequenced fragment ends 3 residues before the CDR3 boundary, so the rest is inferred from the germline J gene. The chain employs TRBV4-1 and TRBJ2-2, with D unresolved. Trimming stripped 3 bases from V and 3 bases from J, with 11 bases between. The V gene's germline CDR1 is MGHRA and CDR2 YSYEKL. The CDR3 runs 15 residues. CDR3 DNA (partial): TGCGCCAGCAGCCATAAAGCTTTGGACACCGGGGAG. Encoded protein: CASSHKALDTGE. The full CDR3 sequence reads CASSHKALDTGELFF.

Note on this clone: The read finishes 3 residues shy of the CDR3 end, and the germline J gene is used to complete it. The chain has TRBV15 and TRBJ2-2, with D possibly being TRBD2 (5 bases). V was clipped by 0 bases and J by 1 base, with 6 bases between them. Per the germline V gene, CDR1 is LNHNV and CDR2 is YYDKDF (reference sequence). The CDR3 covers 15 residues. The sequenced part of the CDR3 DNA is TGTGCCACCAGCAGAGATCGGGGGAACACCGGGGAG. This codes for CATSRDRGNTGE. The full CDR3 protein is CATSRDRGNTGELFF.

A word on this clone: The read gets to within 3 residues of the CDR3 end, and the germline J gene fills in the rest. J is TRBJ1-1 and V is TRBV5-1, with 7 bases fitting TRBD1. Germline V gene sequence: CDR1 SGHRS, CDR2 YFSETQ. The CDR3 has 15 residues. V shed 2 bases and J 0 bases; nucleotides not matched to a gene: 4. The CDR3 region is CASSFGQVVNTEAFF. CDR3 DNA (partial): TGCGCCAGCAGCTTCGGACAGGTAGTGAACACTGAA.

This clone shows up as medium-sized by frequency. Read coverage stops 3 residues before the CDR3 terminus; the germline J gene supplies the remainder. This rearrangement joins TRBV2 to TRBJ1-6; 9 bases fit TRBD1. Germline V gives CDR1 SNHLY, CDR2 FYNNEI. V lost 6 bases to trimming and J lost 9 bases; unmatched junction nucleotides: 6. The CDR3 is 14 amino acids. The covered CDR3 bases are TGTGCCAGCAGGCGGGACAGGGAAAGTTCACCC. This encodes CASRRDRESSP. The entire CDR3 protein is CASRRDRESSPLHF.

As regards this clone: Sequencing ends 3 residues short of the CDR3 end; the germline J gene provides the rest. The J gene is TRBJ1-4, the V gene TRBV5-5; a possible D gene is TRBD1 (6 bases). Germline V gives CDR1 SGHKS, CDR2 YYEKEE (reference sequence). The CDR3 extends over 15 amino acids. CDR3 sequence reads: CASSPQGFYNSPLFF. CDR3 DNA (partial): TGTGCCAGCAGCCCTCAGGGGTTCTATAATTCACCA.

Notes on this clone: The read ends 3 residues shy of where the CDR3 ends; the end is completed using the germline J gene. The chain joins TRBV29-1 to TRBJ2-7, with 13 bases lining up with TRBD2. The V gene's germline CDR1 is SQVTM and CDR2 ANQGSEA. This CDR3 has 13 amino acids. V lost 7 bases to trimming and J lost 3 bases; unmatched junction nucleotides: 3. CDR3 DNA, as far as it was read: TGCAGCGCTGGGACTAGCGGGAACTACGAG. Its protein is CSAGTSGNYE. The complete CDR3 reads CSAGTSGNYEQYF.

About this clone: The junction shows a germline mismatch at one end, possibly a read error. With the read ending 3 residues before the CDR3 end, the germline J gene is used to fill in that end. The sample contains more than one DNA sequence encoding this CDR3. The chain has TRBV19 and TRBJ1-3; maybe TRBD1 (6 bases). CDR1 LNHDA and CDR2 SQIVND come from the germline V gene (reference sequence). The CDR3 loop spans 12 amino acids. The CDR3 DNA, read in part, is TGTGCCAGTAGTACACAGGGCAACACA. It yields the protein CASSTQGNT. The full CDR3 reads CASSTQGNTIYF.

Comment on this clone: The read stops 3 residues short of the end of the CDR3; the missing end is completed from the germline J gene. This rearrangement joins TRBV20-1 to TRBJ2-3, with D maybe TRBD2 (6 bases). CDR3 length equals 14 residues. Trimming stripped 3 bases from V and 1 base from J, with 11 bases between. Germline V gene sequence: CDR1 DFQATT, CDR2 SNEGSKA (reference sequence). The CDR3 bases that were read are TGCAGTGCTAGCATGCCTAGCGGCACAGATACG. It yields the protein CSASMPSGTDT. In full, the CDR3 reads CSASMPSGTDTQYF.

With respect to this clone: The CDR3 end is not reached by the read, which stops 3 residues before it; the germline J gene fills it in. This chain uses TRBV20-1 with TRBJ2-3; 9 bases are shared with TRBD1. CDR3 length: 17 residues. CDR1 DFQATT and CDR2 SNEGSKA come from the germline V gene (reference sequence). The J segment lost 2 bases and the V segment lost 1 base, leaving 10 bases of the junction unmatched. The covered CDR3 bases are TGCAGTGCTAGAGGGGGTCGACAGGGGGTGATCACAGATACG. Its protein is CSARGGRQGVITDT. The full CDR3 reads CSARGGRQGVITDTQYF.

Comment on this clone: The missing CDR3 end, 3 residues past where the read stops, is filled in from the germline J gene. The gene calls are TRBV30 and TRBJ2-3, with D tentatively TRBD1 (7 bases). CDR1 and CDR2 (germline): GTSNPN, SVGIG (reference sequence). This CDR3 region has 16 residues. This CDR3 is CAWSLEGALGRQPQYF. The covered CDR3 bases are TGTGCCTGGAGTTTGGAGGGGGCTCTGGGACGTCAGCCG.

The sequenced CDR3 bases are TGTGCCAGCAGCTTAGGTAACCCTAGGGATACG. Its protein product is CASSLGNPRDT. The complete CDR3 protein is CASSLGNPRDTQYF. The chain joins TRBV7-2 to TRBJ2-3; D call uncertain. Sequencing ends 3 residues short of the CDR3 end; the germline J gene provides the rest. Germline V gives CDR1 SGHTA, CDR2 FQGNSA. V was pared by 1 base and J by 6 bases, with 11 bases between. The CDR3 has 14 amino acids.

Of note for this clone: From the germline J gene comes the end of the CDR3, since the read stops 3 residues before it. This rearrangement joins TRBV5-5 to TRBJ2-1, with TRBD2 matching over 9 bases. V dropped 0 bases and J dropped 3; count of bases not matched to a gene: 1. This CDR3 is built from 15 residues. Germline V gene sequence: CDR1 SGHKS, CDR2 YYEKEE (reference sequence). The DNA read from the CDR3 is TGTGCCAGCAGCTTGGTAGCGGGAGTCTACAATGAG. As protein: CASSLVAGVYNE. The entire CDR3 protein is CASSLVAGVYNEQFF.

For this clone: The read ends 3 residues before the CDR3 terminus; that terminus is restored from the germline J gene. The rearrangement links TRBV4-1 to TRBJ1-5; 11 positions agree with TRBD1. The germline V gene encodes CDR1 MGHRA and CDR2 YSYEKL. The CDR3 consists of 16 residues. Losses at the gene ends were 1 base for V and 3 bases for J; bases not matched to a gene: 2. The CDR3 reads CASSQVDRGPNQPQHF. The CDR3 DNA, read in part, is TGCGCCAGCAGCCAAGTGGACAGGGGGCCCAATCAGCCC.

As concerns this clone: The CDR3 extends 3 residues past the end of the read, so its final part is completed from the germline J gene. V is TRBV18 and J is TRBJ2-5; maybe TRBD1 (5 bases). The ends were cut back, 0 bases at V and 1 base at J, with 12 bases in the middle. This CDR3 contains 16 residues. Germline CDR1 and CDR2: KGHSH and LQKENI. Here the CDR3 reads CASSPPVRQSQETQYF. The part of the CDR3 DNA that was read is TGTGCCAGCTCACCACCGGTCCGACAGTCCCAAGAGACC. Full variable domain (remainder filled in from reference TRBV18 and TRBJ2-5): NAGVMQNPRHLVRRRGQEARLRCSPMKGHSHVYWYRQLPEEGLKFMVYLQKENIIDESGMPKERFSAEFPKEGPSILRIQQVVRGDSAAYFCASSPPVRQSQETQYFGPGTRLLVL.